This section outlines one TCR beta chain sequence together with its context. This entry comes from a study of T cells in Graves' hyperthyroidism and ophthalmopathy. With V trimmed by 4 bases and J by 5 bases, 11 bases remained unmatched. The length of the CDR3 is 16 residues. CDR1 and CDR2 from the germline V gene are SGHDT and YYEEEE. RNA transcripts yielded amplified TCR beta CDR3 regions. Researchers ran a first-round RT-PCR on the TCR CDR3 using the HTBI primer set. TCRdb redid the calling of the multiplex PCR reads with MiXCR, one entry per CDR3 protein. The table shows about 700,000 distinct CDR3 sequences, with just under 45% occurring only once.

Material: peripheral blood or thyroid tissue (not recorded which). The TCR was taken from an adult man with Graves' disease, either hyperthyroidism or ophthalmopathy (not recorded which). The rearrangement joins TRBV5-6 to TRBJ1-5; 8 nucleotides agree with TRBD1. CDR3 in amino acids: CASSDYRQGSDQPQHF. The CDR3 DNA sequence: TGTGCCAGCAGCGATTACCGACAGGGGAGTGATCAGCCCCAGCATTTT.